This T cell receptor (beta chain) is from a study of T cell responses to AZD1222 COVID-19 vaccine. Findings and caveats of the study: Seropositive AZD1222 recipients at baseline numbered only 6 or 7. Most donors were white British and more were female, and clonal diversity was possibly underestimated.

A remark on this clone: The antigen is not known.

Libraries were prepared by immunoSEQ multiplex PCR; TCRdb keeps only in-frame clonotypes and omits some of them. The sample yields about 120,000 clones, roughly four fifths seen once. CDR1 is SGHRS and CDR2 is YFSETQ in the germline V gene. V dropped 3 bases and J dropped 8 bases, with 14 bases sitting between them. The CDR3 is 13 residues long. This clonotype was sampled from an adult in good health. The chain recombines TRBV5-1 with TRBJ1-2; D call uncertain. The specimen comprised peripheral blood, sampled on day 0 of AZD1222 vaccination. Here the CDR3 DNA reads TGCGCCAGCAGCTCGGAGGTAGGGTACGGCTACACCTTC. Its translation: CASSSEVGYGYTF.